The rows below give T cell receptor beta chains drawn from one sample of a study of cytomegalovirus exposure and HLA in healthy donors. Repertoires were generated with immunoSEQ multiplex PCR, while TCRdb's copy carries only in-frame clones and drops some. The data contain about 120,000 clones, less than 90% of them singletons. The sample consisted of PBMCs. The receptors originated from a man aged 18 to 35 in good health and CMV-seropositive. The CDR3 runs from the conserved cysteine through the conserved F or W. A D gene is named only where the DNA matches it firmly. Rows give clone size only sometimes, using once, few, many, or a class for an expanded clone.

V	D	size	J	CDR3	DNA
TRBV28	-	-	TRBJ1-2	CASSLTGGYTF	TGTGCCAGCAGTTTGACGGGAGGCTACACCTTC
TRBV27	-	-	TRBJ1-3	CASSLFPGGNTIYF	TGTGCCAGCAGTTTATTCCCAGGCGGGAACACCATATATTTT
TRBV15	-	-	TRBJ2-7	CATSSGSYEQYF	TGTGCCACCAGCAGCGGTTCCTACGAGCAGTACTTC
TRBV29-1	-	-	TRBJ2-1	CSVGRGYNEQFF	TGCAGCGTTGGGAGGGGCTACAATGAGCAGTTCTTC
TRBV7-9	TRBD1	-	TRBJ1-1	CASSTTGVWTEAFF	TGTGCCAGCAGCACAACAGGGGTGTGGACTGAAGCTTTCTTT
TRBV5-1	TRBD2	-	TRBJ2-3	CASSLDLAVTDTQYF	TGCGCCAGCAGCTTGGATCTAGCGGTCACAGATACGCAGTATTTT
TRBV2	TRBD2	-	TRBJ2-3	CASSQLAGGADTQYF	TGTGCCAGCAGCCAACTAGCGGGGGGTGCAGATACGCAGTATTTT
TRBV2	-	-	TRBJ1-6	CASSGNLPYSPLHF	TGTGCCAGCAGCGGGAACCTGCCCTATTCACCCCTCCACTTT
TRBV19	-	-	TRBJ2-5	CASSPQADETQYF	TGTGCCAGTAGTCCACAGGCTGACGAGACCCAGTACTTC
TRBV19	TRBD1	-	TRBJ1-5	CASSMTGAGQPQHF	TGTGCCAGTAGTATGACAGGGGCAGGTCAGCCCCAGCATTTT
TRBV4-1	TRBD1	-	TRBJ1-1	CASSQRQGSSMNTEAFF	TGCGCCAGCAGCCAACGACAGGGGAGCTCCATGAACACTGAAGCTTTCTTT
TRBV5-1	-	-	TRBJ2-7	CASSLMPGRDEQYF	TGCGCCAGCAGCTTAATGCCCGGGCGGGACGAGCAGTACTTC
TRBV6-5	-	once	TRBJ1-2	CASTPYRDPSYGYTF	TGTGCCAGCACACCATACAGGGACCCATCCTATGGCTACACCTTC
TRBV27	-	-	TRBJ2-1	CASSFGGFSYNEQFF	TGTGCCAGCAGTTTCGGAGGGTTTTCCTACAATGAGCAGTTCTTC
TRBV30	-	-	TRBJ1-4	CAWRVQGSNEKLFF	TGTGCCTGGAGAGTCCAGGGATCTAATGAAAAACTGTTTTTT
TRBV2	TRBD1	-	TRBJ2-2	CASSGRDRGRSNTGELFF	TGTGCCAGCAGTGGACGGGACAGGGGGAGATCGAACACCGGGGAGCTGTTTTTT
TRBV29-1	TRBD1	-	TRBJ1-2	CSVTTGGGYTF	TGCAGCGTCACGACAGGGGGTGGCTACACCTTC
TRBV10-2	TRBD1	few	TRBJ1-2	CASSSTGVYGYTF	TGCGCCAGCAGCTCGACAGGGGTCTATGGCTACACCTTC
TRBV7-9	-	-	TRBJ1-2	CASSFTDSPGYGYTF	TGTGCCAGCAGCTTCACTGACTCCCCTGGCTATGGCTACACCTTC
TRBV9	-	-	TRBJ2-1	CASSLAGAGYNEQFF	TGTGCCAGCAGCCTCGCGGGGGCGGGTTACAATGAGCAGTTCTTC
TRBV15	-	-	TRBJ1-2	CATSRGETNYGYTF	TGTGCCACCAGCAGAGGGGAGACTAACTATGGCTACACCTTC
TRBV2	-	few	TRBJ2-6	CACPSAADGANVLTF	TGTGCCTGCCCCTCGGCAGCGGACGGGGCCAACGTCCTGACTTTC
TRBV9	TRBD1	-	TRBJ1-2	CASSVAPRRGQLPSNYGYTF	TGTGCCAGCAGCGTAGCGCCGCGGAGGGGACAGCTACCTTCTAACTATGGCTACACCTTC
TRBV11-2	-	-	TRBJ2-7	CASTWTQGEQYF	TGTGCCAGCACCTGGACCCAGGGCGAGCAGTACTTC
TRBV28	TRBD1	-	TRBJ2-7	CASSLGQGALSYEQYF	TGTGCCAGCAGTTTAGGGCAGGGGGCGTTATCCTACGAGCAGTACTTC
TRBV2	-	-	TRBJ1-5	CASSGQNLRGGQPQHF	TGTGCCAGCAGTGGTCAAAACCTCAGGGGCGGTCAGCCCCAGCATTTT
TRBV9	TRBD2	few	TRBJ2-5	CASSDSGGEETQYF	TGTGCCAGCAGCGACAGCGGGGGGGAAGAGACCCAGTACTTC
TRBV5-4	TRBD2	-	TRBJ2-3	CASSLTSGFRTDTQYF	TGTGCCAGCAGCTTGACTAGCGGGTTCCGCACAGATACGCAGTATTTT
TRBV4-1	TRBD1	-	TRBJ1-1	CASSQDASGGDHGDMNTEAFF	TGCGCCAGCAGCCAAGATGCGTCAGGGGGCGACCACGGAGATATGAACACTGAAGCTTTCTTT
TRBV18	-	few	TRBJ1-2	CASSPRDNLYGYTF	TGTGCCAGCTCACCACGAGATAACTTGTATGGCTACACCTTC
TRBV19	-	-	TRBJ2-4	CASSVGTGVTNIQYF	TGTGCCAGTAGTGTGGGGACGGGGGTAACGAACATTCAGTACTTC
TRBV6-6	-	-	TRBJ2-1	CASSYLAVNNEQFF	TGTGCCAGCAGTTACTTGGCCGTGAACAATGAGCAGTTCTTC
TRBV6-6	-	-	TRBJ1-1	CASSYLGGTEAFF	TGTGCCAGCAGTTACTTAGGGGGCACTGAAGCTTTCTTT
TRBV5-1	-	-	TRBJ1-3	CASSLVMRSRHRGSGNTIYF	TGCGCCAGCAGCTTGGTTATGAGGTCGCGTCACCGTGGTTCTGGAAACACCATATATTTT
TRBV19	TRBD2	once	TRBJ2-7	CASTTSGDSYEQYF	TGTGCCAGTACTACGAGCGGGGACTCCTACGAGCAGTACTTC
TRBV2	TRBD1	-	TRBJ1-2	CASRDRASLNYGYTF	TGTGCCAGCAGGGACAGGGCTTCTTTAAACTATGGCTACACCTTC
TRBV19	-	-	TRBJ1-3	CASSIDLTPGNTIYF	TGTGCCAGTAGTATAGATCTTACACCCGGAAACACCATATATTTT
TRBV5-6	TRBD2	-	TRBJ2-7	CASSLRGAYEQYF	TGTGCCAGCAGCTTGCGGGGGGCCTACGAGCAGTACTTC
TRBV7-9	-	-	TRBJ1-6	CASSIQGTTNSPLHF	TGTGCCAGCAGCATACAGGGAACTACCAATTCACCCCTCCACTTT
TRBV5-5	-	-	TRBJ2-7	CASSLTDYEQYF	TGTGCCAGCAGCTTGACAGACTACGAGCAGTACTTC
TRBV19	TRBD2	-	TRBJ2-5	CASSGLAGEETQYF	TGTGCCAGTAGCGGACTAGCGGGCGAAGAGACCCAGTACTTC
TRBV7-9	TRBD2	-	TRBJ2-2	CASSSTSGVNTGELFF	TGTGCCAGCAGCTCGACTAGCGGGGTGAACACCGGGGAGCTGTTTTTT
TRBV2	TRBD1	-	TRBJ2-1	CAIPGGTPVNEQFF	TGTGCCATCCCAGGGGGTACCCCAGTCAATGAGCAGTTCTTC
TRBV5-5	TRBD2	-	TRBJ2-7	CASSLGGSGGYYEQYF	TGTGCCAGCAGCTTGGGAGGTAGCGGGGGGTACTACGAGCAGTACTTC
TRBV18	-	-	TRBJ1-1	CASSPPTGAGGTEAFF	TGTGCCAGCTCACCACCGACTGGGGCAGGAGGGACTGAAGCTTTCTTT
TRBV28	TRBD1	-	TRBJ2-7	CASSLTGTGAYEQYF	TGTGCCAGCAGCCTAACCGGGACAGGAGCCTACGAGCAGTACTTC